This T cell receptor (beta chain) appears in the sequencing data of a study of spatial heterogeneity in lung cancer. In its sample, this clonotype is medium-sized. What it binds is unknown. MiXCR, run by TCRdb on the 5' RACE reads, gives a single entry per CDR3 protein. Seen here are several thousand distinct CDR3 sequences, roughly 15% observed once, and the top ten hold approximately 11%. Findings of the study overall: For expanded intratumoral alpha and beta TCRs, counts tracked tumor mutation counts.

The germline CDR1 and CDR2 sequences are GTSNPN and SVGIG (reference sequence). J gave up 1 base and V 2 bases, and 17 bases lay outside the gene matches. CDR3 length: 19 residues. This sample's time point: sample taken at primary tumor resection. This chain uses TRBV30 with TRBJ2-5; 9 bases agree with TRBD1. The sequenced sample was lung tumor tissue, obtained at surgery. This TCR derives from a male donor with early-stage non-small cell lung cancer. CDR3 nucleotide sequence: TGTGCCTGGAGTTCGACAGGGGGGATTAGAGGTGACCCCCAAGAGACCCAGTACTTC. This sequence encodes CAWSSTGGIRGDPQETQYF. Together with reference TRBV30 and TRBJ2-5, the CDR3 gives the full variable domain: SQTIHQWPATLVQPVGSPLSLECTVEGTSNPNLYWYRQAAGRGLQLLFYSVGIGQISSEVPQNLSASRPQDRQFILSSKKLLLSDSGFYLCAWSSTGGIRGDPQETQYFGPGTRLLVL.